This T cell receptor beta chain was recovered during a study of T cells in localized non-small cell lung cancer. General observations from the study: Uninvolved adjacent lung had more T cell clonality than any other tissue, topping tumor. Elevated circulating T cell density in blood was associated with longer overall survival.

In the case of this clone: Its matching antigen is unknown.

TCRdb's copy holds only in-frame clones and misses some; the assay was immunoSEQ multiplex PCR. The profile shows 20,000 to 25,000 clones, approximately 91% of them singletons. CDR1 is SGHTA, CDR2 FQGNSA, per germline. The CDR3 is made up of 15 amino acids. V gave up 2 bases and J gave up 0 bases, with 10 bases separating them. The sequence was obtained from a man aged 40 to 75 with stage II squamous cell lung carcinoma. The chain couples TRBV7-2 to TRBJ1-1, with TRBD1 as a possible D gene (5 bases). The specimen was PBMCs, collected before any cancer treatment. CDR3 sequence: CASSLMQGVNTEAFF. The CDR3 DNA is TGTGCCAGCAGCTTAATGCAGGGTGTGAACACTGAAGCTTTCTTT.